This T cell receptor beta chain was sequenced during a study of T cell clones after liver transplantation. Study background: Subjects received no induction therapy and standard immunosuppression until randomization at 12-24 months post-transplant. Broader study findings: Rather than being deleted, graft donor-reactive T cells may have moved into the graft.

Repertoires were generated with immunoSEQ multiplex PCR, while TCRdb's copy carries only in-frame clones and drops some. The sample yields around 20,000 clones, around 90% seen once. There are 16 residues in the CDR3. V dropped 5 bases and J dropped 1; count of bases not matched to a gene: 10. CDR1 and CDR2 (germline): MDHEN, SYDVKM. As for this clone: Its antigen is not identified.

CD3+CD4+ and CD3+CD8+ cells were FACS-sorted from thawed unstimulated PBMCs. V and J are TRBV28 and TRBJ2-5, with TRBD1 identical over 7 bases. This sequence was found in a human donor who received a liver transplant. The sample in question was CD8+ T cells from blood, obtained before liver transplant. CDR3 bases: TGTGCCAGCAGTACGATCGACAGGGCTATCCAAGAGACCCAGTACTTC. Protein: CASSTIDRAIQETQYF.